The clone carrying this TCR beta chain was counted a single time. Its antigen is still unknown. Libraries were prepared by immunoSEQ multiplex PCR; TCRdb keeps only in-frame clonotypes and omits some of them. The top ten hold 0.89% of the sample, which has fewer than 200,000 clones, roughly 95% seen once. The sample comes from a study of cytomegalovirus exposure and HLA in healthy donors. Overall study findings and caveats: One later analysis, an examination of the 120 validation repertoires, found that first-cohort TCR clusters tended to co-occur in them. High sensitivity and specificity were reportedly achieved when the classifier diagnosed cytomegalovirus status. Across donors, most TCRs were seen rarely, yet some public ones were widespread. Some TCR beta chains (roughly 150 of them) were listed as cytomegalovirus-associated.

CDR3 size: 15 residues. CDR1 and CDR2 from the germline V gene are LGHNA and YNFKEQ. Trimming left V 0 bases short and J 0 bases short, with 9 bases between. Sequencing was done on a sample of PBMCs. This sequence joins TRBV4-2 and TRBJ2-7; D is ambiguous. The sequence was obtained from a woman in her late teens or twenties in good health and CMV-seronegative. The CDR3 is CASSQEVPSSYEQYF. The DNA for the CDR3 is TGTGCCAGCAGCCAAGAAGTGCCCAGCTCCTACGAGCAGTACTTC.